The 32 T cell receptor beta chains presented below share a single source sample, sequenced in a study of vaccination and CD4 T cells after COVID-19. The Oncomine TCR Beta short-read assay sequenced DNA from cultured CD4+ T cells. TCRdb re-called the PCR reads through MiXCR, storing one row per CDR3 protein. The sample holds about 14,000 distinct CDR3 sequences, about 50% seen once. Their antigens remain unidentified. Treatment: roughly 10-day PBMC culture with coronavirus spike peptide pools or control peptides (ViraFEST assay). The sample taken for sequencing was CD4+ T cells from blood, cultured in vitro. All receptors derive from a human donor who had recovered from COVID-19.

The chain couples TRBV6-2 or TRBV6-3 to TRBJ1-2, with a possible D match to TRBD1 (5 bases). Trimming shortened V by 8 bases and J by 4 bases, and 11 bases separated the two germline ends. The CDR3 has 12 amino acids. Germline V gene data show CDR1 as MNHEY and CDR2 as SVGEGT. CDR3 protein: CASAGTLYGYTF. In nucleotides, the CDR3 is TGTGCCAGCGCGGGGACCCTCTATGGCTACACCTTC.

This clonotype was detected once. The CDR3 DNA is TGTGCCAGTAGTATAGGGACAGCAACCTACGAGCAGTACTTC. It is translated as CASSIGTATYEQYF. The gene calls are TRBV19 and TRBJ2-7; D perhaps matches TRBD1 (6 bases). The CDR3 runs 14 residues. Germline values: CDR1 LNHDA, CDR2 SQIVND (reference sequence). The V gene lost 1 base and the J gene lost 2 bases, with 9 bases spanning the gap.

The V gene is TRBV12-2, the J gene TRBJ2-7. TRBV12-2 is termed a pseudogene. The CDR3 has 15 residues. The DNA of the CDR3 is TGTGCAAGTCGGTCCGCGACGTTCCTCTCCTACGAGCAGTACTTC. Its protein product is CASRSATFLSYEQYF.

This clonotype was seen once. V is TRBV7-2 and J is TRBJ2-5; maybe TRBD1 (6 bases). The V gene's germline CDR1 is SGHTA and CDR2 FQGNSA. V shed 1 base and J shed 7 bases, with 16 bases lying between them. This CDR3 has 15 residues. The CDR3 loop is CASSLVTRGHATQYF. As DNA, the CDR3 is TGTGCCAGCAGCTTAGTAACCAGGGGCCATGCGACCCAGTACTTC.

This clonotype was counted a few times. The chain combines TRBV4-2 with TRBJ1-1; a weak D match, TRBD1 (6 bases). The germline gives CDR1 LGHNA, CDR2 YNFKEQ. The CDR3 has 15 residues. The germline V and J ends were trimmed by 4 bases and 1 base, with 13 bases remaining between them. DNA for the CDR3: TGTGCCAGCAGCCGGGTAGGGACACCGAACACTGAAGCTTTCTTT. Its translation: CASSRVGTPNTEAFF.

The count of this clonotype is one. The rearrangement uses TRBV4-1 and TRBJ2-5; 10 bases are shared with TRBD2. Germline CDR1 reads MGHRA; CDR2 reads YSYEKL. V was clipped by 0 bases and J by 5 bases; unmatched bases: 12. The CDR3 loop spans 18 amino acids. Here the CDR3 DNA reads TGCGCCAGCAGCCAAGATTCCTTTTCAGCGGGAGGGGCGGAGACCCAGTACTTC. This sequence encodes CASSQDSFSAGGAETQYF.

The chain joins TRBV10-1 to TRBJ2-2; weak D call: TRBD2 (6 bases). The germline gives CDR1 WNHNN, CDR2 SYGVQD (reference sequence). The CDR3 totals 15 residues. V lost 5 bases to trimming and J lost 1 base, with 11 bases between them. CDR3: CASSPSRGNTGELFF. The DNA of the CDR3 is TGCGCCAGCAGTCCCTCGCGGGGGAACACCGGGGAGCTGTTTTTT.

V and J are TRBV5-4 and TRBJ2-7; 13 bases fit TRBD2. This CDR3 comprises 16 residues. From germline, CDR1 is SGHNT and CDR2 YYREEE (reference sequence). The junction had 9 bases not matched to a gene; V was cut back by 4 bases and J by 5 bases. The CDR3 is CASSAWTSGSRDEQYF. The CDR3 DNA reads as TGTGCCAGCAGCGCCTGGACTAGCGGGAGCAGGGACGAGCAGTACTTC.

This chain links TRBV19 with TRBJ1-5; 8 bases agree with TRBD1. Germline CDR1 LNHDA, CDR2 SQIVND (reference sequence). After removal of 7 bases from V and 0 bases from J, the junction contained 11 bases not matched to a gene. This CDR3 contains 17 residues. The CDR3 nucleotides read TGTGCCAGTAAGACGAGACAGGGGAACTATAGCAATCAGCCCCAGCATTTT. It is translated as CASKTRQGNYSNQPQHF.

The V and J genes are TRBV30 and TRBJ1-1; 9 positions agree with TRBD1. CDR1 and CDR2 from the germline V gene are GTSNPN and SVGIG (reference sequence). CDR3 length: 15 residues. The J segment lost 8 bases and the V segment lost 1 base, leaving 11 bases of the junction unmatched. The CDR3, as DNA: TGTGCCTGGAGTGCCTGGGACAGGGTCATGGCGGAAGCTTTCTTT. Translated, it gives CAWSAWDRVMAEAFF.

Here the CDR3 reads CASSSLMGNVGYTF. The CDR3 bases are TGTGCCAGCAGCTCGCTCATGGGGAATGTTGGCTACACCTTC. V gene TRBV7-2 combines with J gene TRBJ1-2; D is unresolved. The V end was cut by 4 bases, the J end by 7 bases, with 16 bases between. The CDR3 totals 14 residues. Germline assignment: CDR1 SGHTA and CDR2 FQGNSA.

The V gene is TRBV11-3, the J gene TRBJ1-1, with 7 bases fitting TRBD1. Germline V gene data show CDR1 as SGHNT and CDR2 as YENEEA. V lost 0 bases, J lost 0 bases, and 13 bases stayed unmatched. The CDR3 is made up of 19 amino acids. CDR3 sequence (DNA): TGTGCCAGCAGCTTAGAACCGACCCAGGGGGAGGGGATGAACACTGAAGCTTTCTTT. Its translation: CASSLEPTQGEGMNTEAFF. The full variable domain, in which reference TRBV11-3 and TRBJ1-1 provide the parts outside the CDR3, is EAGVVQSPRYKIIEKKQPVAFWCNPISGHNTLYWYLQNLGQGPELLIRYENEEAVDDSQLPKDRFSAERLKGVDSTLKIQPAELGDSAVYLCASSLEPTQGEGMNTEAFFGQGTRLTVV.

The V gene is TRBV20-1, the J gene TRBJ1-2; TRBD1 aligns across 8 bases. The CDR3 contains 13 residues. CDR1 is DFQATT, CDR2 SNEGSKA, per germline (reference sequence). Losses at the gene ends were 0 bases for V and 7 bases for J; bases not matched to a gene: 4. In DNA form, the CDR3 reads TGCAGTGCTAGAGAAGGACAGGGTGGTGGCTACACCTTC. It is translated as CSAREGQGGGYTF.

The genes are TRBV21-1 and TRBJ2-5; the D call in the table, TRBD1, was not verified against the DNA. TRBV21-1 corresponds to a pseudogene. This CDR3 is 15 amino acids long. CDR3 DNA sequence: TGTGCCAGCAGCAATGCGACAGGGGTTAGCGAGACCCAGTACTTC. Its protein product is CASSNATGVSETQYF.

This chain links TRBV3-1 with TRBJ1-2, with D maybe TRBD1 (5 bases). This CDR3 has 14 residues. The germline V and J ends were trimmed by 1 base and 8 bases, with 14 bases remaining between them. CDR1 LGHDT and CDR2 YNNKEL come from the germline V gene (reference sequence). The CDR3 loop is CASSQVIDSEGYTF. The CDR3, as DNA: TGTGCCAGCAGCCAAGTGATCGACAGCGAGGGCTACACCTTC. Full variable domain (remainder filled in from reference TRBV3-1 and TRBJ1-2): DTAVSQTPKYLVTQMGNDKSIKCEQNLGHDTMYWYKQDSKKFLKIMFSYNNKELIINETVPNRFSPKSPDKAHLNLHINSLELGDSAVYFCASSQVIDSEGYTFGSGTRLTVV.

This chain links TRBV25-1 with TRBJ1-1, with unresolved D. This CDR3 contains 16 residues. V was pared by 4 bases and J by 1 base, with 16 bases between. In germline, CDR1 is MGHDK, CDR2 SYGVNS. This chain's CDR3 is CASSAMGIHTNTEAFF. In DNA, the CDR3 is TGTGCCAGCAGTGCAATGGGGATCCATACGAACACTGAAGCTTTCTTT.

V gene TRBV6-1 combines with J gene TRBJ2-3; D call uncertain. The ends were cut back, 0 bases at V and 6 bases at J, with 4 bases in the middle. The germline V gene encodes CDR1 MNHNS and CDR2 SASEGT. The CDR3 length is 12 residues. As DNA, the CDR3 is TGTGCCAGCAGTGAAGCCGGGGATACGCAGTATTTT. Its translation is CASSEAGDTQYF.

This clonotype was found a few times. This chain uses TRBV7-9 with TRBJ1-1; no definite D call. Germline CDR1 reads SEHNR; CDR2 reads FQNEAQ (reference sequence). This CDR3 spans 13 amino acids. Trimming took 5 bases from V and 0 from J, leaving 7 bases between them. The CDR3 sequence is CASSRNMNTEAFF. CDR3 sequence (DNA): TGTGCCAGCAGCAGAAACATGAACACTGAAGCTTTCTTT.

The chain employs TRBV28 and TRBJ2-3; 9 nucleotides align to TRBD2. After removal of 2 bases from V and 4 bases from J, the junction contained 7 bases not matched to a gene. The CDR3 contains 16 residues. Germline V gene lookup returns CDR1 MDHEN and CDR2 SYDVKM. CDR3 protein: CASSLVAGEGADTQYF. The DNA of the CDR3 is TGTGCCAGCAGTTTAGTAGCGGGAGAGGGTGCAGATACGCAGTATTTT.

This clonotype was counted between two and nine times. This rearrangement joins TRBV10-3 to TRBJ1-1; a weak D match, TRBD1 (5 bases). This CDR3 is 12 amino acids long. V lost 8 bases and J lost 5, with 12 bases in between. From germline, CDR1 is ENHRY and CDR2 SYGVKD. The CDR3 DNA reads as TGTGCCATCGGCGGGGGGTTGACTGAAGCTTTCTTT. It yields the protein CAIGGGLTEAFF.

The V gene is TRBV10-3, the J gene TRBJ2-5, with D tentatively TRBD1 (5 bases). Germline V gene lookup returns CDR1 ENHRY and CDR2 SYGVKD. The V end was cut by 3 bases, the J end by 12 bases, with 11 bases between. The CDR3 totals 11 residues. CDR3 nucleotide sequence: TGTGCCATCAGTGATTTGACAGCGAAGTACTTC. Its translation: CAISDLTAKYF.

This clonotype came up a few times. J is TRBJ2-1 and V is TRBV6-1; tentatively, D is TRBD2 (5 bases). This CDR3 spans 14 amino acids. Trimming removed 2 bases from V and 6 bases from J, with 11 bases in between. Germline CDR1 is MNHNS and CDR2 is SASEGT. CDR3 coding DNA: TGTGCCAGCAGTGAAAACTGGAGGCCCAATGAGCAGTTCTTC. The encoded protein is CASSENWRPNEQFF.

The chain recombines TRBV20-1 with TRBJ1-5; D is unclear. Trimming shortened V by 3 bases and J by 0 bases, and 9 bases separated the two germline ends. The length of the CDR3 is 14 residues. The V gene's germline CDR1 is DFQATT and CDR2 SNEGSKA (reference sequence). The CDR3 is CSASPTNSNQPQHF. The CDR3 DNA follows: TGCAGTGCTAGCCCAACAAATAGCAATCAGCCCCAGCATTTT.

The V call is TRBV28, the J call TRBJ1-5, with D possibly TRBD1 on 5 matching bases. From germline, CDR1 is MDHEN and CDR2 SYDVKM. This CDR3 is 14 amino acids long. V lost 4 bases and J 6 bases, leaving 13 bases between the germline ends. CDR3 residues: CASSYGASTQPQHF. CDR3 nucleotide sequence: TGTGCCAGCAGTTATGGGGCATCCACTCAGCCCCAGCATTTT.

The chain recombines TRBV14 with TRBJ2-7; D remains unclear. Per germline, CDR1 SGHDN and CDR2 FVKESK. Between the trimmed V and J ends, which lost 4 bases and 5 bases, there was a span of 9 bases. The CDR3 runs to 12 residues. In nucleotides, the CDR3 is TGTGCCAGCAGCCGGATCCCCCACGAGCAGTACTTC. Translated, it gives CASSRIPHEQYF.

This clonotype appeared a few times. The chain has TRBV10-3 and TRBJ1-1; D is possibly TRBD1 (6 bases). The CDR3 runs to 15 residues. CDR1 is ENHRY, CDR2 SYGVKD, per germline. V shed 0 bases and J shed 10 bases, with 18 bases lying between them. CDR3 DNA sequence: TGTGCCATCAGTGAGTCCTGGGAGGGGGGGCGCGGAGCTTTCTTT. Amino acids: CAISESWEGGRGAFF.

The V and J genes are TRBV7-9 and TRBJ2-2; no firm D call. Germline CDR1 reads SEHNR; CDR2 reads FQNEAQ (reference sequence). Trimming removed 0 bases from V and 2 bases from J, with 7 bases in between. The CDR3 sequence is 15 residues long. CDR3 bases: TGTGCCAGCAGCTTAGCAGGCCTCAACACCGGGGAGCTGTTTTTT. Residues: CASSLAGLNTGELFF.

The chain combines TRBV6-1 with TRBJ1-1, with a weak D call TRBD1 (5 bases). Trimming stripped 6 bases from V and 1 base from J, with 12 bases between. The germline CDR1 and CDR2 sequences are MNHNS and SASEGT. The CDR3 is made up of 14 amino acids. CDR3 residues: CASRERGPNTEAFF. CDR3 DNA sequence: TGTGCCAGCAGGGAGAGGGGTCCGAACACTGAAGCTTTCTTT.

The chain carries TRBV20-1 and TRBJ1-1, with TRBD1 as a possible D gene (6 bases). The CDR3 consists of 14 residues. V lost 6 bases and J 4 bases, leaving 18 bases between the germline ends. The germline gives CDR1 DFQATT, CDR2 SNEGSKA (reference sequence). The CDR3 region is CSAVSPQGITEAFF. The CDR3 DNA follows: TGCAGTGCCGTATCCCCACAGGGTATCACTGAAGCTTTCTTT.

The chain is built from TRBV5-4 and TRBJ2-1, with TRBD2 as a possible D gene (7 bases). This CDR3 spans 17 amino acids. Between the trimmed V and J ends, which lost 4 bases and 8 bases, there was a span of 25 bases. CDR1 is SGHNT, CDR2 YYREEE, per germline (reference sequence). The CDR3 sequence is CASSERLGGGVRDEQFF. The DNA for the CDR3 is TGTGCCAGCAGCGAGCGCTTAGGAGGGGGGGTGAGGGATGAGCAGTTCTTC.

J is TRBJ1-5 and V is TRBV4-2; 7 nucleotides match TRBD1. The germline CDR1 and CDR2 sequences are LGHNA and YNFKEQ. V trimming: 3 bases; J trimming: 4 bases; junction bases outside the gene matches: 12. The CDR3 loop spans 17 amino acids. The CDR3 DNA follows: TGTGCCAGCAGCCAGGAGACAGGGTTCGGGGGGAATCAGCCCCAGCATTTT. It codes for CASSQETGFGGNQPQHF.

This chain links TRBV7-9 with TRBJ2-1, with D uncertain. V was clipped by 4 bases and J by 8 bases, with 12 bases between them. The germline gives CDR1 SEHNR, CDR2 FQNEAQ (reference sequence). The CDR3 spans 13 residues. CDR3 sequence: CASSYLGQDEQFF. The CDR3 DNA reads as TGTGCCAGCAGCTACCTAGGGCAGGATGAGCAGTTCTTC.